This T cell receptor beta chain was retrieved from a study of blood T cell repertoires in COVID-19. The overall study: Samples taken during acute and convalescent COVID-19 were collected in the United States, Italy and Spain. PBMCs, B-cell-depleted T cells, or T cells provided the cDNA or gDNA that made up the material.

This CDR3 is built from 16 residues. Germline V CDR1 and CDR2: LGHDT, YNNKEL (reference sequence). The J segment lost 3 bases and the V segment lost 5 bases, leaving 10 bases of the junction unmatched. Under the authors' procedure: Reference gene primer amplification yielded estimated nucleated cell counts. Sequencing used immunoSEQ multiplex PCR; TCRdb keeps in-frame clones, though not all of them. The V and J calls and clone size come from that table; D and trimming were worked out from the DNA. Of 210,000 or so clones in the sample, under 90% were seen once. Individuals aged about 18 to 90 years were recruited from roughly 22 US areas. This clone occurred a few times.

The sequence derives from a woman aged 50 to 65 who had been exposed to COVID-19. Material for sequencing was PBMCs or T cells enriched from blood (not recorded which). The chain has TRBV3-1 (or the pseudogene TRBV3-2) and TRBJ1-5; 7 bases map to TRBD1. The DNA of the CDR3 is TGTGCCAGCAGCTCCTCGGACAGGAGACTCAATCAGCCCCAGCATTTT. It codes for CASSSSDRRLNQPQHF.